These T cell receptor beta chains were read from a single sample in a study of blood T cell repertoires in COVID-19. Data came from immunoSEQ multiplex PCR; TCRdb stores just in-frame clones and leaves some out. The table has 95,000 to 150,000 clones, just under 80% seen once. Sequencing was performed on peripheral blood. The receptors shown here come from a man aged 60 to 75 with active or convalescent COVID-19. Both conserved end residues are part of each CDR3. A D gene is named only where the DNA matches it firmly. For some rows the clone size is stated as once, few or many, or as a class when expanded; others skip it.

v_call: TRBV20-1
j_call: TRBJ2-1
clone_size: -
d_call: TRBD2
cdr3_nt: TGCAGTGCTAGTTCGCCGACTAGCGGGAGCAGGCAGTTCTTC
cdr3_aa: CSASSPTSGSRQFF

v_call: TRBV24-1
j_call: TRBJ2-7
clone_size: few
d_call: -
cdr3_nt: TGTGCCACCAGTGACCTCCGGGACAAAAAACAAGATTCCTACGAGCAGTACTTC
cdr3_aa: CATSDLRDKKQDSYEQYF

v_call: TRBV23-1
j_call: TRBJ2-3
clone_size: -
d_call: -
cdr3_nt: TGCGCCAGCAGTCCCCCCGTCGGACAGAGGAGCACAGATACGCAGTATTTT
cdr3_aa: CASSPPVGQRSTDTQYF

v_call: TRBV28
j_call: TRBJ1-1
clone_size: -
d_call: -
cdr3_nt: TGTGCCAGCAGCCCGGCAGACTTAAGGACTGAAGCTTTCTTT
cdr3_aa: CASSPADLRTEAFF

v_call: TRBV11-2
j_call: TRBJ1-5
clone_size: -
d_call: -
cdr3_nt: TGTGCCAGCAGCTTAGTGGCAGTCTCTTATAGCAATCAGCCCCAGCATTTT
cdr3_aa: CASSLVAVSYSNQPQHF

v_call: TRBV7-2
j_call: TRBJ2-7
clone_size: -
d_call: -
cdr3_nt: TGTGCCAGCACCAAAAGAGGAGGGTCAGCCTCCTACGAGCAGTACTTC
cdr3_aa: CASTKRGGSASYEQYF

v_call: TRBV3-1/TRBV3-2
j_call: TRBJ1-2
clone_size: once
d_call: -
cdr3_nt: TGTGCCAGCAGCTCCTCCCAGGGCGGCTACACCTTC
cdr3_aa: CASSSSQGGYTF

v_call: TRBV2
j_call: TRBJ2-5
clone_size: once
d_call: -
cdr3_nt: TGTGCCAGCAGTGATCTCAGGGGCGTAGAGACCCAGTACTTC
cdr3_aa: CASSDLRGVETQYF

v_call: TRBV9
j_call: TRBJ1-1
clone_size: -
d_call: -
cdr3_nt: TGTGCCAGCAGCGTAGAGCCGGGCACTGAAGCTTTCTTT
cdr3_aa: CASSVEPGTEAFF

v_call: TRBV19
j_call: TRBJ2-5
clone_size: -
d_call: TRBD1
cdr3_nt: TGTGCCAGTAACGACAGGGCTACAGAGGGAGAGACCCAGTACTTC
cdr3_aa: CASNDRATEGETQYF

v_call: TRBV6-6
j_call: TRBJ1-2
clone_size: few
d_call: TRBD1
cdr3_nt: TGTGCCAGCAGTTCCCAGGGGGCGACCTATGGCTACACCTTC
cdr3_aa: CASSSQGATYGYTF

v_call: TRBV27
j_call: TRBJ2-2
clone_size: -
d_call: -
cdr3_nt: TGTGCCAGCAGTGCCCCGGACACCGCGCCCGGGGAGCTGTTTTTT
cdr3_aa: CASSAPDTAPGELFF